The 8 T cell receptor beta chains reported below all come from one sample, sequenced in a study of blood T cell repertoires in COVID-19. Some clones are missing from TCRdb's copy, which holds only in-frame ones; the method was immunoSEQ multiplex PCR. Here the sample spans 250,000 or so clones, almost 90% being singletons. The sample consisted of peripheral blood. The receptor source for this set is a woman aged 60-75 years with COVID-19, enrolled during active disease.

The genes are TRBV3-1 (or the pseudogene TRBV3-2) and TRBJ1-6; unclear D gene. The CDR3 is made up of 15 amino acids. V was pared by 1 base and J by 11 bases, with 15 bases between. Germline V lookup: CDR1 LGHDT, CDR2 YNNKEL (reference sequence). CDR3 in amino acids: CASSQALAGGPPLHF. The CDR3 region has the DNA TGTGCCAGCAGCCAAGCTTTGGCAGGAGGCCCACCCCTCCACTTT.

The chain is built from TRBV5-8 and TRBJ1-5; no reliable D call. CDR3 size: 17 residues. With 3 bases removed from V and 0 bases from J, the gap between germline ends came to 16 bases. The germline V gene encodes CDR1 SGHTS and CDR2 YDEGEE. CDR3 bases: TGTGCCAGCAGCTCCCTGGTGAGCGGGTATAGCAATCAGCCCCAGCATTTT. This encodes CASSSLVSGYSNQPQHF.

The CDR3 is CASSPRTGYPETQYF. CDR3 in DNA: TGTGCCAGCAGCCCACGGACAGGGTACCCAGAGACCCAGTACTTC. This chain uses TRBV5-8 with TRBJ2-5; the match to TRBD1 covers 8 bases. The CDR3 is 15 amino acids. Per germline, CDR1 SGHTS and CDR2 YDEGEE. The ends lost 4 bases at V and 4 bases at J; junction bases unmatched: 9.

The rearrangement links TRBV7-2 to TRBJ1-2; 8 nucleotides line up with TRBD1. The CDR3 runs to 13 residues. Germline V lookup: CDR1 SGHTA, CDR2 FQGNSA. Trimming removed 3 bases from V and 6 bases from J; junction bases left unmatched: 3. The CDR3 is CASSFQGANGYTF. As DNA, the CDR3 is TGTGCCAGCAGCTTTCAGGGGGCGAATGGCTACACCTTC.

CDR3 nucleotide sequence: TGTGCCAGCAGAACCGGGACTGGCACAGATACGCAGTATTTT. Translation gives CASRTGTGTDTQYF. The chain is built from TRBV2 and TRBJ2-3; perhaps TRBD2 as D (6 bases). The CDR3 runs 14 residues. Looked up from germline, CDR1 is SNHLY and CDR2 is FYNNEI. Trimming pared 6 bases from V and 1 base from J, leaving 11 bases between.

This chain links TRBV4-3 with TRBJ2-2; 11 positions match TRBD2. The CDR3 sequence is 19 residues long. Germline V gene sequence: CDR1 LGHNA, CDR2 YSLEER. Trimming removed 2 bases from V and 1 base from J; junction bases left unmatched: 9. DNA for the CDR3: TGCGCCAGCAGCCAAAAGAGGGCCCTAGCGGGGGGGAACACCGGGGAGCTGTTTTTT. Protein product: CASSQKRALAGGNTGELFF.

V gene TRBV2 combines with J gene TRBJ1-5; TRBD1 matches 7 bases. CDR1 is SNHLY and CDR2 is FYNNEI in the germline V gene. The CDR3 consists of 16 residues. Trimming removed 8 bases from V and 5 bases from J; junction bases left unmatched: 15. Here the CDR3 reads CASGGGARGYYQPQHF. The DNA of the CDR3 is TGTGCCAGCGGAGGGGGAGCCAGGGGGTATTATCAGCCCCAGCATTTT. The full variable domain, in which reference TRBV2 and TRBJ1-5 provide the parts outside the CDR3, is EPEVTQTPSHQVTQMGQEVILRCVPISNHLYFYWYRQILGQKVEFLVSFYNNEISEKSEIFDDQFSVERPDGSNFTLKIRSTKLEDSAMYFCASGGGARGYYQPQHFGDGTRLSIL.

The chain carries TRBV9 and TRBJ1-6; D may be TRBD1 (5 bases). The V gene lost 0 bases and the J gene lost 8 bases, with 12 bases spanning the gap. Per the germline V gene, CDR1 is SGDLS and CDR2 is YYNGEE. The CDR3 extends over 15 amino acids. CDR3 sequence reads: CASSVDGGVDSPLHF. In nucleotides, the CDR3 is TGTGCCAGCAGCGTAGACGGGGGAGTTGATTCACCCCTCCACTTT.